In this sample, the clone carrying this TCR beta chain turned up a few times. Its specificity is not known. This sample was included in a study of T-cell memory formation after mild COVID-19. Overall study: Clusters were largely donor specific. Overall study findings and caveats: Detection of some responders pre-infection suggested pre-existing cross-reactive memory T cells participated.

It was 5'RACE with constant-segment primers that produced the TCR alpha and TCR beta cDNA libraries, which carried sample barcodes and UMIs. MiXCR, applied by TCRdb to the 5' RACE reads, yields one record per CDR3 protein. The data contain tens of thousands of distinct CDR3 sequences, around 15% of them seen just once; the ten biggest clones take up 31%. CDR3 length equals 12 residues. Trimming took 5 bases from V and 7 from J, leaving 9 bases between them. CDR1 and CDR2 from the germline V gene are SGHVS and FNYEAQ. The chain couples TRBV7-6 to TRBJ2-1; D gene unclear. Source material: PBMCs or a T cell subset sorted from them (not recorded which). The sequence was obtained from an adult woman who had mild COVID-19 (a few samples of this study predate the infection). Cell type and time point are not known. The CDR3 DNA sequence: TGTGCCAGCAGCCCCCGACCGAATGAGCAGTTCTTC. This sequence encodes CASSPRPNEQFF.